This TCR beta chain was observed in a study of blood T cell repertoires in COVID-19. About the research overall: COVID-19 samples from acute and convalescent phases originated in the United States, Italy and Spain. Sources were T cells, B-cell-depleted T cells, or PBMCs; the material itself was cDNA or gDNA.

How the authors handled the data: The authors estimated nucleated cell counts from reference gene primer amplification. Generated by immunoSEQ multiplex PCR, the TCRdb table keeps only in-frame clones and is missing some. That table supplies the V and J calls and clone size; D and trimming were determined from the DNA. The table lists 150,000 to 200,000 clones, less than 85% of them singletons. Seattle's enrolled individuals joined amid active infection and were then monitored longitudinally. This clone was seen a handful of times. The clonotype comes from a woman in her thirties or forties with COVID-19, enrolled during active disease. Sequencing was performed on peripheral blood.

The CDR3 region is CASSMQGMNTEAFF. The CDR3 DNA follows: TGTGCCAGTAGTATGCAGGGGATGAACACTGAAGCTTTCTTT. This chain uses TRBV19 with TRBJ1-1, with D tentatively TRBD1 (6 bases). Trimming removed 3 bases from V and 0 bases from J, with 8 bases in between. CDR1 is LNHDA and CDR2 is SQIVND in the germline V gene (reference sequence). The CDR3 is made up of 14 amino acids.